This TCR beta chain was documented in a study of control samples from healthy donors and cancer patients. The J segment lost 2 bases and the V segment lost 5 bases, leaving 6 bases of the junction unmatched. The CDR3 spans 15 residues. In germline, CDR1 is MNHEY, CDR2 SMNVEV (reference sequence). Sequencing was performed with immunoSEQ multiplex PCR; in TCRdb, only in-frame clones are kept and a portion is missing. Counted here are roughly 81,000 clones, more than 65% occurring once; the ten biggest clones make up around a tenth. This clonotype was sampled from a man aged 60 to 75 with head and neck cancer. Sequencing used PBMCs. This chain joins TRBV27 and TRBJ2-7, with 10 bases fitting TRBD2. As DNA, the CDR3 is TGTGCCAGCAGTACTAGCGGGAATGATCCCTACGAGCAGTACTTC. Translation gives CASSTSGNDPYEQYF.